This is a list of T cell receptor beta chains from one sample in a study of T cell changes during pregnancy in multiple sclerosis. TCRdb's copy holds only in-frame clones and misses some; the assay was immunoSEQ multiplex PCR. The table shows about 59,000 clones, with roughly 89% occurring only once. Input material: peripheral blood from another person, used as feeder cells. The receptor source for this set is a human donor whose cells served as feeder cells for cultures in a pregnancy study. Both conserved end residues are part of each CDR3. A D gene is named only where the DNA matches it firmly. Part of the rows lack a size; the others show once, few, many or a class for expanded clones.

d_gene	abundance	j_gene	v_gene	CDR3nt	CDR3aa
NA	once	TRBJ1-2	TRBV11-2	TGTGCCAGCAGCAGCGGACAGACCAACTATGGCTACACCTTC	CASSSGQTNYGYTF
TRBD1	NA	TRBJ2-1	TRBV5-1	TGCGCCAGCAGCTCAACCGGACAGGGCTACAATGAGCAGTTCTTC	CASSSTGQGYNEQFF
TRBD1	NA	TRBJ2-2	TRBV28	TGTGCCAGCAGTTTGCCAACCGGGACAGCCTTACAATCCGGGGAGCTGTTTTTT	CASSLPTGTALQSGELFF
TRBD1	NA	TRBJ2-5	TRBV5-1	TGCGCCAGCAGCTTGGTTGGGACAGGGGAAGAGACCCAGTACTTC	CASSLVGTGEETQYF
NA	NA	TRBJ1-3	TRBV11-3	TGTGCCAGCAGCGCCAGCCCAAACTCTGGAAACACCATATATTTT	CASSASPNSGNTIYF
NA	NA	TRBJ1-1	TRBV18	TGTGCCAGCTCACCCAACAGGATGAACACTGAAGCTTTCTTT	CASSPNRMNTEAFF
NA	NA	TRBJ2-7	TRBV7-8	TGTGCCAGCAGCCCCCTCAGAGGGGGGGCCTACGAGCAGTACTTC	CASSPLRGGAYEQYF
TRBD2	NA	TRBJ2-1	TRBV5-1	TGCGCCAGCAGCCCTGTGGCTAGCGGGGAGAATGAGCAGTTCTTC	CASSPVASGENEQFF
NA	few	TRBJ1-2	TRBV7-2	TGTGCCAGCAGCTTCACCCCACCCGCCTATGGCTACACCTTC	CASSFTPPAYGYTF
NA	NA	TRBJ2-7	TRBV7-3	TGTGCCAGCAGCTCCGGGGCAGGGCTCTACGAGCAGTACTTC	CASSSGAGLYEQYF
NA	NA	TRBJ2-1	TRBV6-6	TGTGCCAGCAGTAGGGGGGACTACCTCAATGAGCAGTTCTTC	CASSRGDYLNEQFF
TRBD1	NA	TRBJ2-1	TRBV28	TGTGCCAGCAGTACCCGGGACAGGGTTGACAATGAGCAGTTCTTC	CASSTRDRVDNEQFF
TRBD1	NA	TRBJ2-1	TRBV7-2	TGTGCCAGCAGCCCCCGGGACAGGGCCTACAATGAGCAGTTCTTC	CASSPRDRAYNEQFF
TRBD2	NA	TRBJ2-5	TRBV7-3	TGTGCCAGCAGCTTAATAGCGGGCGATCAAGAGACCCAGTACTTC	CASSLIAGDQETQYF
TRBD2	NA	TRBJ2-1	TRBV5-1	TGCGCCAGCAGCCGCCCTAGCGGCTCCTACAATGAGCAGTTCTTC	CASSRPSGSYNEQFF
TRBD2	NA	TRBJ2-5	TRBV13	TGTGCCAGCAGCTTGGGACTAGCGGGAGGTGCGGAGACCCAGTACTTC	CASSLGLAGGAETQYF
TRBD2	NA	TRBJ2-7	TRBV6-5	TGTGCCAGCGGGCTAGCGGGGGGTGCCTCCTACGAGCAGTACTTC	CASGLAGGASYEQYF
TRBD2	NA	TRBJ2-2	TRBV7-6	TGTGCCAGCAGCTTTCGAACTAGCGGCACCGGGGAGCTGTTTTTT	CASSFRTSGTGELFF
NA	NA	TRBJ2-1	TRBV10-3	TGTGCCATCAGAGCCAGACAGTTCGGTGAGCAGTTCTTC	CAIRARQFGEQFF
NA	NA	TRBJ1-1	TRBV12-5	TGTGCTAGTGGTCCGCTAAGGAGGGGTCAGGCTGAAGCTTTCTTT	CASGPLRRGQAEAFF
NA	NA	TRBJ1-5	TRBV19	TGTGCCAGTAGTATCGGGCAGTATAGCAATCAGCCCCAGCATTTT	CASSIGQYSNQPQHF
TRBD1	NA	TRBJ2-7	TRBV6-5	TGTGCCAGCAGTTATCGACAGGGGCCAACCTACGAGCAGTACTTC	CASSYRQGPTYEQYF
TRBD1	NA	TRBJ1-1	TRBV5-1	TGCGCCAGCAGCCCGAGGACAGGGGGACCCCTGAGGAACACTGAAGCTTTCTTT	CASSPRTGGPLRNTEAFF
NA	NA	TRBJ1-6	TRBV10-3	TGTGCCATCAGTCGAAACAGGGAGGAGCGAGATTCACCCCTCCACTTT	CAISRNREERDSPLHF
TRBD2	NA	TRBJ2-3	TRBV2	TGTGCCAGCCGAAGGGGCGGGAGTGGAGATACGCAGTATTTT	CASRRGGSGDTQYF
TRBD2	NA	TRBJ2-5	TRBV4-3	TGCGCCAGCAGCCCTATAGCGGGGGAAGAGACCCAGTACTTC	CASSPIAGEETQYF
NA	NA	TRBJ1-5	TRBV2	TGTGCCAGCAGTGAAGTCCGGGGGAGGGTTCAGCCCCAGCATTTT	CASSEVRGRVQPQHF
TRBD1	few	TRBJ1-4	TRBV5-4	TGTGCCAGCAGCACCAACTTACAGGGGAACGAAAAACTGTTTTTT	CASSTNLQGNEKLFF
TRBD1	once	TRBJ1-2	TRBV7-2	TGTGCCAGCAGAACCAGGGGGCAGAACTATGGCTACACCTTC	CASRTRGQNYGYTF
NA	once	TRBJ1-1	TRBV5-4	TGTGCCAGCAGGTTGTGGGGGGCGCGGTTTTCTGAAGCTTTCTTT	CASRLWGARFSEAFF
TRBD1	NA	TRBJ2-7	TRBV7-2	TGTGCCAGCAGCTTGGGACAGGGAGTCCGCGAGCAGTACTTC	CASSLGQGVREQYF
TRBD1	once	TRBJ2-1	TRBV25-1	TGTGCCAGCAGTGGAAGTACCGGGACAGGGGAGTACAATGAGCAGTTCTTC	CASSGSTGTGEYNEQFF
NA	NA	TRBJ1-1	TRBV6-5	TGTGCCAGCAGCCGCACGGGGACTGAAGCTTTCTTT	CASSRTGTEAFF
TRBD1	few	TRBJ2-3	TRBV5-4	TGTGCCAGCAGCACCACAGGGGTTCGCGATACGCAGTATTTT	CASSTTGVRDTQYF
NA	NA	TRBJ2-1	TRBV7-3	TGTGCCAGCAGCTTAACTGGGACCTACAATGAGCAGTTCTTC	CASSLTGTYNEQFF
NA	few	TRBJ2-7	TRBV5-1	TGCGCCAGCAGCTTGGGAGGGGTGGGACCCTACGAGCAGTACTTC	CASSLGGVGPYEQYF
NA	NA	TRBJ1-5	TRBV19	TGTGCCAGTAGTATCTCCAGGGTGGATGGTCAGCCCCAGCATTTT	CASSISRVDGQPQHF
TRBD2	NA	TRBJ2-1	TRBV7-2	TGTGCCAGCAGCTCCTGGGGACTAGCGGGAGGGCAAGGCTATGAGCAGTTCTTC	CASSSWGLAGGQGYEQFF
TRBD2	NA	TRBJ2-7	TRBV11-3	TGTGCCAGCAGCCCCCGGACTAGCGGTCACGAGCAGTACTTC	CASSPRTSGHEQYF
NA	NA	TRBJ2-2	TRBV30	TGTGCCTGGAGTCCCACCAGGGAGCTGTTTTTT	CAWSPTRELFF
TRBD2	NA	TRBJ2-1	TRBV5-1	TGCGCCAGCAGCGGGGGCGGGAGGGCCTACAATGAGCAGTTCTTC	CASSGGGRAYNEQFF
NA	once	TRBJ1-5	TRBV30	TGTGCCTGGGCCCAGGAGAATTATAGCAATCAGCCCCAGCATTTT	CAWAQENYSNQPQHF
NA	NA	TRBJ1-1	TRBV7-9	TGTGCCAGCAGCTTGGGCGGGACAATGAACACTGAAGCTTTCTTT	CASSLGGTMNTEAFF
TRBD1	NA	TRBJ2-7	TRBV5-5	TGTGCCAGCAGCTTGAGCAGCCCGGGACAGGGAAACGAGCAGTACTTC	CASSLSSPGQGNEQYF
NA	NA	TRBJ2-3	TRBV4-1	TGCGCCAGCAGCCTCCGGGACAGCACAGATACGCAGTATTTT	CASSLRDSTDTQYF
NA	NA	TRBJ2-3	TRBV2	TGTGCCAGCAGTGATCCCGGACGGAGCACAGATACGCAGTATTTT	CASSDPGRSTDTQYF
NA	NA	TRBJ2-7	TRBV5-5	TGTGCCAGCAGCTTGAGGCTCCCCTCCTACGAGCAGTACTTC	CASSLRLPSYEQYF
NA	NA	TRBJ2-7	TRBV29-1	TGCAGCGCACGAGAGAACGAGCAGTACTTC	CSARENEQYF
TRBD1	NA	TRBJ2-7	TRBV5-1	TGCGCCAGCAGCTTGGAGGACAGGGCATCATACGAGCAGTACTTC	CASSLEDRASYEQYF
NA	NA	TRBJ2-7	TRBV27	TGTGCCAGCAGTTTGAGAAAATCCTCGGGCTACGAGCAGTACTTC	CASSLRKSSGYEQYF
NA	NA	TRBJ2-7	TRBV27	TGTGCCAGTGGCACCGGGACATTTGTTGGCGAGCAGTACTTC	CASGTGTFVGEQYF
NA	NA	TRBJ1-1	TRBV11-2	TGTGCCAGCAGCCCCCAAGGGACTGAAGCTTTCTTT	CASSPQGTEAFF
TRBD1	NA	TRBJ1-2	TRBV19	TGTGCCAGTAGTGCCAGGACAGGGATAAACTATGGCTACACCTTC	CASSARTGINYGYTF
NA	once	TRBJ2-6	TRBV2	TGTGCCAGCAGTGACTCTGGGGCCAACGTCCTGACTTTC	CASSDSGANVLTF